The 13 T cell receptor beta chains presented below share a single source sample, sequenced in a study of OX40 agonist ivuxolimab in advanced cancers. Libraries were made using the immunoSEQ multiplex PCR assay. TCRdb limited this immuneACCESS table to in-frame rearrangements with V and J called. A share of clones is missing; checked studies link under half to unresolved V genes, and the rest is unexplained. The sample has some 100,000 clones on record, around 84% of them singletons. The ten largest clonotypes hold around 1.1% of the sample. Here the sequenced sample was CD4+ or CD8+ T cells sorted from blood, taken in a trial of the OX40 agonist ivuxolimab. The receptors were sampled from an adult with an advanced solid tumor such as melanoma, head and neck, liver or kidney cancer.

The gene calls are TRBV19 and TRBJ1-3; D perhaps matches TRBD1 (5 bases). The V end was cut by 9 bases, the J end by 0 bases, with 12 bases between. CDR1 LNHDA and CDR2 SQIVND come from the germline V gene (reference sequence). This CDR3 has 14 amino acids. This chain's CDR3 is CASQQAYSGNTIYF. The CDR3 bases are TGTGCCAGCCAACAGGCTTACTCTGGAAACACCATATATTTT. Variable domain in full (rest from reference TRBV19 and TRBJ1-3): DGGITQSPKYLFRKEGQNVTLSCEQNLNHDAMYWYRQDPGQGLRLIYYSQIVNDFQKGDIAEGYSVSREKKESFPLTVTSAQKNPTAFYLCASQQAYSGNTIYFGEGSWLTVV.

The rearrangement links TRBV28 to TRBJ2-7, with no clear D. Germline CDR1 and CDR2: MDHEN and SYDVKM. The CDR3 consists of 14 residues. Trimming took 3 bases from V and 0 from J, leaving 9 bases between them. This chain's CDR3 is CASSLDFSSYEQYV. The CDR3 DNA follows: TGTGCCAGCAGTTTGGATTTTAGCTCCTACGAGCAGTACGTC.

This sequence joins TRBV5-1 and TRBJ1-3; D not resolved. Germline CDR1 reads SGHRS; CDR2 reads YFSETQ. The germline V and J ends were trimmed by 2 bases and 2 bases, with 8 bases remaining between them. The CDR3 is 14 amino acids. The CDR3 sequence is CASSLRTAGNTIYF. The CDR3 bases are TGCGCCAGCAGCTTAAGAACAGCTGGAAACACCATATATTTT.

CDR3 loop: CAWATSNLYEQYF. The CDR3, as DNA: TGTGCCTGGGCCACATCGAACCTCTACGAGCAGTACTTC. This sequence joins TRBV30 and TRBJ2-7, with D unclear. Per germline, CDR1 GTSNPN and CDR2 SVGIG (reference sequence). The CDR3 runs to 13 residues. Trimming shortened V by 5 bases and J by 3 bases, and 14 bases separated the two germline ends.

The chain is built from TRBV6-6 and TRBJ1-5; D ambiguous. V was clipped by 4 bases and J by 2 bases, with 3 bases between them. Germline assignment: CDR1 MNHNY and CDR2 SVGAGI (reference sequence). The CDR3 has 12 residues. The CDR3 here is CASSSGNQPQHF. As DNA, the CDR3 is TGTGCCAGCAGTTCTGGCAATCAGCCCCAGCATTTT.

The chain combines TRBV30 with TRBJ1-1; maybe TRBD1 (6 bases). Germline V CDR1 and CDR2: GTSNPN, SVGIG (reference sequence). There are 12 residues in the CDR3. V was clipped by 6 bases and J by 3 bases, with 11 bases between them. The CDR3 coding sequence is TGTGCCTGCTCAGGGGAGGACACTGAAGCTTTCTTT. Its translation: CACSGEDTEAFF.

The chain employs TRBV7-9 and TRBJ1-6; D is ambiguous. The CDR3 length is 15 residues. V was shortened by 1 base and J by 7 bases, with 11 bases between the two germline ends. Germline V gives CDR1 SEHNR, CDR2 FQNEAQ (reference sequence). CDR3 in amino acids: CASSLELVRNSPLHF. The DNA for the CDR3 is TGTGCCAGCAGCTTAGAGTTGGTGAGGAATTCACCCCTCCACTTT.

The chain recombines TRBV5-1 with TRBJ1-2, with 9 positions matching TRBD1. V was clipped by 0 bases and J by 8 bases; unmatched bases: 8. The CDR3 length is 15 residues. The germline gives CDR1 SGHRS, CDR2 YFSETQ. CDR3 in amino acids: CASSLVQGAGGGYTF. CDR3 bases: TGCGCCAGCAGCTTGGTACAGGGGGCAGGAGGAGGCTACACCTTC. The complete variable domain, with remaining parts taken from reference TRBV5-1 and TRBJ1-2, reads KAGVTQTPRYLIKTRGQQVTLSCSPISGHRSVSWYQQTPGQGLQFLFEYFSETQRNKGNFPGRFSGRQFSNSRSEMNVSTLELGDSALYLCASSLVQGAGGGYTFGSGTRLTVV.

This clone was seen more than once but under ten times. J is TRBJ2-2 and V is TRBV2, with D possibly matching TRBD2 (7 bases). The germline V gene has CDR1 SNHLY and CDR2 FYNNEI. The germline V and J ends were trimmed by 7 bases and 6 bases, with 18 bases remaining between them. The CDR3 spans 15 residues. The CDR3 nucleotides read TGTGCCAGCACTGCCGGGGGGCTTAGAGCCGGGGAGCTGTTTTTT. Translating it yields CASTAGGLRAGELFF.

This clone appeared a few times. The rearrangement links TRBV7-3 to TRBJ2-1, with a possible D match to TRBD1 (5 bases). Germline V gives CDR1 SGHTA, CDR2 FQGTGA. With 2 bases removed from V and 0 bases from J, the gap between germline ends came to 17 bases. CDR3 length: 18 amino acids. CDR3 nucleotides: TGTGCCAGCAGCTTATGGGCCGCAGGGAAAAGCTCCTACAATGAGCAGTTCTTC. This encodes CASSLWAAGKSSYNEQFF.

This chain links TRBV18 with TRBJ1-5; 7 bases fit TRBD1. Germline V gene sequence: CDR1 KGHSH, CDR2 LQKENI. After removal of 1 base from V and 4 bases from J, the junction contained 22 bases not matched to a gene. The CDR3 runs to 21 residues. The CDR3 reads CASSPLPGAVSEGAANQPQHF. For the CDR3, the DNA is TGTGCCAGCTCACCACTACCTGGAGCAGTCTCAGAGGGGGCTGCAAATCAGCCCCAGCATTTT. Combining the CDR3 with reference TRBV18 and TRBJ1-5 gives the whole variable domain NAGVMQNPRHLVRRRGQEARLRCSPMKGHSHVYWYRQLPEEGLKFMVYLQKENIIDESGMPKERFSAEFPKEGPSILRIQQVVRGDSAAYFCASSPLPGAVSEGAANQPQHFGDGTRLSIL.

The chain employs TRBV6-5 and TRBJ2-5, with a tentative D call TRBD1 (5 bases). The J call could be wrong; TRBJ2-7 is a better fit for the DNA end. The CDR3 extends over 14 amino acids. Per the germline V gene, CDR1 is MNHEY and CDR2 is SVGAGI. CDR3 coding DNA: TGTGCCAGCAGCAAGGGGCCCTTAAACTACGAGCAGTACTTC. It codes for CASSKGPLNYEQYF.

The chain couples TRBV6-1 to TRBJ1-1; no clear D. The CDR3 runs 13 residues. Trimming removed 4 bases from V and 0 bases from J, with 6 bases in between. Germline V CDR1 and CDR2: MNHNS, SASEGT. Written as DNA, the CDR3 is TGTGCCAGCAGTGTGAAAATGAACACTGAAGCTTTCTTT. Its protein is CASSVKMNTEAFF.